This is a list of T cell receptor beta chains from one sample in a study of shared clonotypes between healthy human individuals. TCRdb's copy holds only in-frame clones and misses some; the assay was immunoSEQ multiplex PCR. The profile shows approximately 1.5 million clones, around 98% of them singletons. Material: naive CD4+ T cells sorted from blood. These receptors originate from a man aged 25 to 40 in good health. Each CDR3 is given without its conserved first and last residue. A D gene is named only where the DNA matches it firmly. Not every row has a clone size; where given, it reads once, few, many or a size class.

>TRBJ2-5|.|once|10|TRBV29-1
SARTPGETQY
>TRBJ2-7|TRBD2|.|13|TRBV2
ASSVRLAGNYEQY
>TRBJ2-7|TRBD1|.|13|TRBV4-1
ASSQVDRETLKQY
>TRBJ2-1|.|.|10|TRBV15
ATSRVPREQF
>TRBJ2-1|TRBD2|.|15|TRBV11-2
ASSPRGGLAGGGEQF
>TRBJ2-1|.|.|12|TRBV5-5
ASSLLDAYNEQF
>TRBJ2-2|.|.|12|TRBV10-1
ASSESRWSGELF
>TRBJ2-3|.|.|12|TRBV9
ASSPQLGVDTQY
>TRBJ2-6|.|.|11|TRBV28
ASRNSGANVLT
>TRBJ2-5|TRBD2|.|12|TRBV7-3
ASSSTSYSETQY
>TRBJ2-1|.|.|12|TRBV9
ASSVVTGSNEQF
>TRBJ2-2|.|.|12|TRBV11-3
ASSFFRESGELF
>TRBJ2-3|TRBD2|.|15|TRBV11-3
ASSLDRGGRADYTQY
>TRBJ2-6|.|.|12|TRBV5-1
ASSPDSGANVLT
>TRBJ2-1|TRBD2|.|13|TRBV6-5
ASSFSASGRDEQF
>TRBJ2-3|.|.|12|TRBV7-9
ASSLGQGADTQY
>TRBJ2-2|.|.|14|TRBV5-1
ASSSGLRPNTGELF
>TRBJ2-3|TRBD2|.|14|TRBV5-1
ASSSGTSGRTDTQY
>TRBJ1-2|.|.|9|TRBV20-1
SALTGYGYT
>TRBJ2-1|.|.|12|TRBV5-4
ASSLGLAGNEQF
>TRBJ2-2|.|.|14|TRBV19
ASSLSGQLPTGELF
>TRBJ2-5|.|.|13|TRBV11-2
ASSLGTRAQETQY
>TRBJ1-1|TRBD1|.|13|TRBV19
ASSIHRGGNTEAF
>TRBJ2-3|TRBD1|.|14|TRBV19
ASSRSAGQGSYTQY
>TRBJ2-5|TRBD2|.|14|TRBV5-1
ASSFHTSGSKETQY
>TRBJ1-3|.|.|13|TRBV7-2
ASSLSDPGRNTIY
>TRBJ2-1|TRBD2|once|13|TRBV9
ASSVAGLAGGEQF
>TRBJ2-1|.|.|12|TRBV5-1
ASSLAFSYNEQF
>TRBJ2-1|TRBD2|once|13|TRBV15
ATSRDLGRFNEQF
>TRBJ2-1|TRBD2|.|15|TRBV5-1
ASSGTSGSLTYNEQF
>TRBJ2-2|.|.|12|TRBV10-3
AIRAAGDTGELF
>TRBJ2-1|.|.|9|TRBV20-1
SARGGLEQF
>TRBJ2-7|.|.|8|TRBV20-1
SALASEQY
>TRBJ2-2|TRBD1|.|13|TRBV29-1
SVDGGQGVTGELF
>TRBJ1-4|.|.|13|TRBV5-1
ASSSSGTSPEKLF
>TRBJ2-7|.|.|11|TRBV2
ASNSESSYEQY
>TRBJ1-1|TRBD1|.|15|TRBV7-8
ASTLTFADRGNTEAF
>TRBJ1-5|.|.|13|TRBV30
AWSVRAGINQPQH
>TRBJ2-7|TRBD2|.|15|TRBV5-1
ASSTGLAGGKTYEQY
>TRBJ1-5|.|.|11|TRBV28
ASTWGANQPQH
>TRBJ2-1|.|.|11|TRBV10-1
ASSEAGVNEQF
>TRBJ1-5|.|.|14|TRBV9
ASSPATSGLNQPQH
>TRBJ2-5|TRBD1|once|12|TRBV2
ASSFDRGQETQY
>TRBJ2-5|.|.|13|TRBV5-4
ASSLGPGQQETQY